The 9 T cell receptor beta chains reported below all come from one sample, sequenced in a study of T-cell reconstitution after alpha-beta-depleted transplantation in children. The TCRbeta library was prepared with unique molecular identifiers. From the PCR reads, TCRdb called clonotypes with MiXCR, one entry per CDR3 protein. The sample contains 400,000 to 450,000 distinct CDR3 sequences, roughly two fifths of which appear only once. Specimen: PBMCs, collected before TCRalphabeta/CD19-depleted stem cell transplant. These receptors all come from a girl aged 2 to 10 with aplastic anemia, due to receive a stem cell transplant.

The chain combines TRBV20-1 with TRBJ2-1, with TRBD2 matching over 7 bases. There are 15 residues in the CDR3. Trimming at V came to 2 bases and at J to 4 bases, leaving 8 bases not matched to a gene. Germline CDR1 reads DFQATT; CDR2 reads SNEGSKA (reference sequence). For the CDR3, the DNA is TGCAGTGCTAGAAGGGGACTATCGGGTTACAATGAGCAGTTCTTC. Translating it yields CSARRGLSGYNEQFF.

The table lists this clonotype with a few counts. The rearrangement joins TRBV12-3 or TRBV12-4 to TRBJ2-1, with TRBD2 identical over 9 bases. The V segment lost 7 bases and the J segment 7 bases; nucleotides outside the gene matches: 8. CDR3 size: 14 residues. CDR3 region: CASTLAGLGNEQFF. CDR3 DNA: TGTGCCAGCACCCTAGCGGGACTCGGGAATGAGCAGTTCTTC.

The chain couples TRBV6-1 to TRBJ2-3, with a possible D match to TRBD1 (5 bases). V gave up 6 bases and J gave up 2 bases, with 9 bases separating them. Germline V gene data show CDR1 as MNHNS and CDR2 as SASEGT. This CDR3 spans 13 amino acids. The DNA for the CDR3 is TGTGCCAGCAGGACAGAACTCACAGATACGCAGTATTTT. This codes for CASRTELTDTQYF.

The chain couples TRBV29-1 to TRBJ2-5, with D possibly matching TRBD2 (5 bases). The CDR3 runs 12 residues. V was cut by 7 bases and J by 5 bases, with 14 bases left in between. Germline V gene lookup returns CDR1 SQVTM and CDR2 ANQGSEA. The CDR3 DNA reads as TGCAGCGCTGCGCGGGTTTTGGAGACCCAGTACTTC. It specifies CSAARVLETQYF.

Comments on this clonotype: A junction end diverges from the germline sequence, so it may reflect a read error. This rearrangement joins TRBV20-1 to TRBJ1-6, with no clear D. The CDR3 covers 12 residues. Germline values: CDR1 DFQATT, CDR2 SNEGSKA (reference sequence). The CDR3 DNA is TGCAGCGCTAGGGATGTAGGTTCACCCCTCCACTTT. It encodes CSARDVGSPLHF.

This clonotype was counted a few times. The V and J genes are TRBV20-1 and TRBJ1-1; TRBD1 matches at 7 bases. The J segment lost 1 base and the V segment lost 6 bases, leaving 8 bases of the junction unmatched. Germline V CDR1 and CDR2: DFQATT, SNEGSKA (reference sequence). There are 14 residues in the CDR3. CDR3 in DNA: TGCAGTGCCTTAACAGGGGCCCGGAACACTGAAGCTTTCTTT. Its protein product is CSALTGARNTEAFF.

This clonotype was observed a handful of times. The chain carries TRBV3-1 and TRBJ2-2; possibly TRBD2 for D (5 bases). Germline V CDR1 and CDR2: LGHDT, YNNKEL (reference sequence). The CDR3 is 16 residues long. V lost 0 bases to trimming and J lost 2 bases, with 10 bases between them. DNA for the CDR3: TGTGCCAGCAGCCAAGAGCAAGGAGGTAACACCGGGGAGCTGTTTTTT. Protein product: CASSQEQGGNTGELFF. The complete variable domain, with remaining parts taken from reference TRBV3-1 and TRBJ2-2, reads DTAVSQTPKYLVTQMGNDKSIKCEQNLGHDTMYWYKQDSKKFLKIMFSYNNKELIINETVPNRFSPKSPDKAHLNLHINSLELGDSAVYFCASSQEQGGNTGELFFGEGSRLTVL.

This rearrangement joins TRBV4-1 to TRBJ2-1; weak D call: TRBD1 (5 bases). The CDR3 runs 15 residues. Per the germline V gene, CDR1 is MGHRA and CDR2 is YSYEKL. The ends were cut back, 0 bases at V and 9 bases at J, with 15 bases in the middle. The CDR3 nucleotides read TGCGCCAGCAGCCAAGATCAGGCTAAACAGGTTGAGCAGTTCTTC. Amino acids: CASSQDQAKQVEQFF.

The chain employs TRBV10-2 and TRBJ2-3, with 7 bases that match TRBD2. CDR3 length: 17 residues. Germline CDR1 is WSHSY and CDR2 is SAAADI. V lost 4 bases to trimming and J lost 2 bases; unmatched junction nucleotides: 12. CDR3 in DNA: TGCGCCAGCAGTGGACTCCCGGCTAGCGGTCTCACAGATACGCAGTATTTT. Encoded protein: CASSGLPASGLTDTQYF.